Described below is a single T cell receptor (beta chain) sequence and its context. Antigen unknown. The sample comes from a study of CD4 T cells in relation to SARS-CoV-2 and coronaviruses. Some clones are missing from TCRdb's copy, which holds only in-frame ones; the method was immunoSEQ multiplex PCR. The sample lists just over 35,000 clones, more than 65% occurring once. The CDR3 contains 12 residues. V was pared by 5 bases and J by 0 bases, with 7 bases between. The germline CDR1 and CDR2 sequences are SQVTM and ANQGSEA. Study-level results: No donor gave both pre-pandemic and post-infection samples.

The chain couples TRBV29-1 to TRBJ2-5; D might be TRBD1 (5 bases). What was sequenced was memory CD4+ T cells from PBMCs, cultured in vitro. This TCR derives from an adult with COVID-19. The CDR3 spells CSVSGHQETQYF. In DNA form, the CDR3 reads TGCAGCGTTTCAGGGCACCAAGAGACCCAGTACTTC.